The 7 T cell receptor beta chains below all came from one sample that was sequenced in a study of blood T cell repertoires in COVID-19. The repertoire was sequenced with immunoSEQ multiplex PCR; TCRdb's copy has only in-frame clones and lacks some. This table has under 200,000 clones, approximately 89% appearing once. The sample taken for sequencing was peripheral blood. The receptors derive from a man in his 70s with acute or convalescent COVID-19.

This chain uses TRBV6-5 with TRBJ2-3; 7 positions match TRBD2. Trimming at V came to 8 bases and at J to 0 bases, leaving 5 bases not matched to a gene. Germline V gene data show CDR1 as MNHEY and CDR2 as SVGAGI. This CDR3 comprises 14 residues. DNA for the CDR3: TGTGCCAGCGACCTGGGGGGGAGCACAGATACGCAGTATTTT. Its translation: CASDLGGSTDTQYF.

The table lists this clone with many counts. The CDR3 nucleotides are TGTGCCAGCAGCCCCTGGGGACAGGGGGCGTCGGGCTACACCTTC. Translating gives CASSPWGQGASGYTF. The chain joins TRBV7-2 to TRBJ1-2, with TRBD1 matching over 12 bases. The CDR3 covers 15 residues. The trim removed 5 bases at V and 8 bases at J, leaving 9 bases unmatched. Per the germline V gene, CDR1 is SGHTA and CDR2 is FQGNSA. Full variable domain (rest looked up from reference TRBV7-2 and TRBJ1-2): GAGVSQSPSNKVTEKGKDVELRCDPISGHTALYWYRQSLGQGLEFLIYFQGNSAPDKSGLPSDRFSAERTGGSVSTLTIQRTQQEDSAVYLCASSPWGQGASGYTFGSGTRLTVV.

The DNA of the CDR3 is TGCGCCAGCAACCCGGGGGGGACCGTCGGATACACCGGGGAGCTGTTTTTT. Protein: CASNPGGTVGYTGELFF. The chain is built from TRBV5-1 and TRBJ2-2; 8 bases align to TRBD2. CDR3 length equals 17 residues. Germline CDR1 SGHRS, CDR2 YFSETQ. V lost 6 bases and J lost 3; bases outside the gene matches: 13.

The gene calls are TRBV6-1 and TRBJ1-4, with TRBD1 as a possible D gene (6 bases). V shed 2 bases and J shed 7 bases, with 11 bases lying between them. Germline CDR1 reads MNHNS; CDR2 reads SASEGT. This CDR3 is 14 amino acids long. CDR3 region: CASSEYRAGEKLFF. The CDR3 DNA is TGTGCCAGCAGTGAATACAGGGCGGGTGAAAAACTGTTTTTT.

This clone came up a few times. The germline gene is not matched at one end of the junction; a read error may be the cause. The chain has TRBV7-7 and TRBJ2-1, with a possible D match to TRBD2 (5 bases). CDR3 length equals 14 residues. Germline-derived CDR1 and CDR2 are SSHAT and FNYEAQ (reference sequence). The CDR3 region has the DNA TGTGCTAGCAGCTTAGGGAGCTCCTACAATGAGCAGTTCTTC. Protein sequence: CASSLGSSYNEQFF.

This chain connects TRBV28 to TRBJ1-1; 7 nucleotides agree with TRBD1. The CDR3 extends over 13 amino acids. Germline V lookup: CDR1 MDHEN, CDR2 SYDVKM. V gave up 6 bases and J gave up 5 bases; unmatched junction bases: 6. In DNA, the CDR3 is TGTGCCAGCAGAAGAGGGGGCTGGACTGAAGCTTTCTTT. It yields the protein CASRRGGWTEAFF.

The CDR3 loop reads CASSKLGTGNDYGYTF. In nucleotides, the CDR3 is TGTGCCAGCAGCAAATTGGGGACAGGGAACGACTATGGCTACACCTTC. The chain combines TRBV21-1 with TRBJ1-2; TRBD1, the table's D call, lacks a check against the DNA. TRBV21-1 represents a pseudogene. This CDR3 has 16 amino acids.